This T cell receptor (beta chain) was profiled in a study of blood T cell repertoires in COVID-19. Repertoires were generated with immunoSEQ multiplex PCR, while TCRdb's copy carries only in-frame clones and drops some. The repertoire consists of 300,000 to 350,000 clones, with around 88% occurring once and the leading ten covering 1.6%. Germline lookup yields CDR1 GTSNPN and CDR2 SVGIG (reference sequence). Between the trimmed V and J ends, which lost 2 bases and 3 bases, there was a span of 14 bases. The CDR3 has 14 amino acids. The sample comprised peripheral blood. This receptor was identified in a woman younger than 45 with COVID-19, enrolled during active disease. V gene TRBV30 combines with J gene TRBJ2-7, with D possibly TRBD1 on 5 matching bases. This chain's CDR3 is CAWSQPAGFYEQYF. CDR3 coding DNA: TGTGCCTGGAGTCAACCGGCAGGGTTCTACGAGCAGTACTTC.